The following is a T cell receptor (beta chain) sequence with its context. Its antigen is currently unknown. This record comes from a study of cytomegalovirus exposure and HLA in healthy donors. General observations from the study: In vitro work confirmed that a few CMV-associated chains recognize CMV antigens.

Produced via immunoSEQ multiplex PCR; TCRdb's table is partial and in-frame only. The sample has 50,000 to 65,000 clones, more than 85% seen once. The donors were part of the validation cohort, which consisted of under 150 subjects and was separate from the first cohort of under 750 subjects. Sequencing was done on a sample of PBMCs. The clonotype comes from a young woman in good health and CMV-seropositive.

CDR3 loop: CASSLFGGSGTDTQYF. The CDR3 DNA reads TGTGCCAGCAGCCTTTTCGGGGGTAGTGGCACAGATACGCAGTATTTT. This chain uses TRBV7-2 with TRBJ2-3; D is perhaps TRBD2 (6 bases). This CDR3 is built from 16 residues. Trimming removed 5 bases from V and 1 base from J, with 16 bases in between. Germline V gene data show CDR1 as SGHTA and CDR2 as FQGNSA.